The rows below give T cell receptor beta chains drawn from one sample of a study of T cell changes during pregnancy in multiple sclerosis. Sequenced by immunoSEQ multiplex PCR; TCRdb stores in-frame clones only, minus some. The table has 55,000 to 65,000 clones, 92% seen once; the top ten hold about 0.93%. Sample: peripheral blood, taken in the first trimester of pregnancy. All receptors derive from a female donor with multiple sclerosis, enrolled in a pregnancy study. CDR3s include the opening cysteine and the closing phenylalanine or tryptophan. D genes are given only for firm matches. Size is omitted from some rows. Given values are once, few, many or a class for expanded clones.

CASSRGTSVEQYF	TGTGCCAGCAGCAGAGGGACTAGCGTTGAGCAGTACTTC	TRBD2	TRBV7-9	TRBJ2-7	.
CASSLLENTEAFF	TGTGCCAGCAGCTTACTAGAGAACACTGAAGCTTTCTTT	.	TRBV13	TRBJ1-1	.
CASSRTSGGVHNEQFF	TGTGCCAGCAGCCGGACTAGCGGGGGGGTACACAATGAGCAGTTCTTC	TRBD2	TRBV14	TRBJ2-1	.
CASSSTSGGVGQYF	TGTGCCAGCAGTTCTACTAGCGGGGGGGTTGGGCAGTACTTC	TRBD2	TRBV28	TRBJ2-7	.
CASSARGGNTEAFF	TGTGCCAGCAGCGCTAGGGGGGGCAACACTGAAGCTTTCTTT	.	TRBV9	TRBJ1-1	.
CASSLGLADTDTQYF	TGTGCCAGCAGCCTTGGACTAGCTGACACAGATACGCAGTATTTT	TRBD2	TRBV7-9	TRBJ2-3	.
CASSLGPSSEQFF	TGTGCCAGCAGCTTAGGCCCTAGTTCGGAGCAGTTCTTC	.	TRBV7-6	TRBJ2-1	.
CASSLGGAGPTDTQYF	TGTGCCAGCAGCTTAGGGGGAGCGGGGCCCACAGATACGCAGTATTTT	TRBD2	TRBV11-3	TRBJ2-3	.
CASSVQRGGTDTQYF	TGTGCCAGCAGTGTGCAGCGGGGTGGCACAGATACGCAGTATTTT	TRBD2	TRBV6-4	TRBJ2-3	.
CASSSLAGGRTGELFF	TGTGCCAGCAGCTCTCTGGCGGGGGGGAGGACCGGGGAGCTGTTTTTT	TRBD2	TRBV11-3	TRBJ2-2	once
CASSLSSSGGGFGEQFF	TGTGCCAGCAGCTTATCTTCTAGCGGGGGAGGTTTTGGTGAGCAGTTCTTC	TRBD2	TRBV7-3	TRBJ2-1	.
CASSSDRNSYEQYF	TGTGCCAGCAGCTCGGACAGAAATTCCTACGAGCAGTACTTC	.	TRBV7-2	TRBJ2-7	.
CASSPRPGSSGNEQFF	TGTGCCAGCAGCCCGCGGCCGGGGTCTAGCGGCAATGAGCAGTTCTTC	TRBD2	TRBV7-8	TRBJ2-1	.
CASSYSRGFGQPQHF	TGTGCCAGCAGTTACTCGAGAGGGTTCGGGCAGCCCCAGCATTTT	.	TRBV6-5	TRBJ1-5	.
CASSGAGEHEQYF	TGTGCCAGCAGTGGGGCAGGGGAGCACGAGCAGTACTTC	.	TRBV25-1	TRBJ2-7	.
CASSSRTATLGTEAFF	TGTGCCAGCAGCTCTAGGACAGCAACTCTGGGGACTGAAGCTTTCTTT	.	TRBV5-4	TRBJ1-1	.
CASSPLTGTYEQYF	TGTGCCAGCTCACCTCTGACAGGAACCTACGAGCAGTACTTC	.	TRBV18	TRBJ2-7	.
CASSLEVAGGQETQYF	TGTGCCAGCAGCTTAGAGGTAGCGGGGGGACAAGAGACCCAGTACTTC	TRBD2	TRBV7-2	TRBJ2-5	.
CASSLSAGRRETQYF	TGTGCCAGCAGCTTATCGGCAGGGAGGCGGGAGACCCAGTACTTC	.	TRBV7-3	TRBJ2-5	.
CASSLGPVNTEAFF	TGTGCCAGCAGCTTGGGCCCAGTCAACACTGAAGCTTTCTTT	.	TRBV5-5	TRBJ1-1	.
CASSKRSRRRRSGNTIYF	TGTGCCAGCAGCAAACGGAGTCGGCGCAGGAGGTCTGGAAACACCATATATTTT	.	TRBV21-1	TRBJ1-3	.
CASSEPAGRVGFITGELFF	TGTGCCAGCAGTGAGCCTGCCGGTCGGGTAGGCTTCATCACCGGGGAGCTGTTTTTT	.	TRBV2	TRBJ2-2	.
CASSRGQSNYEQYF	TGTGCCAGCAGCCGGGGACAGAGCAACTACGAGCAGTACTTC	TRBD1	TRBV11-1	TRBJ2-7	.
CASSAARLAGGTELFF	TGTGCCAGCAGCGCAGCTAGACTAGCGGGGGGGACGGAGCTGTTTTTT	TRBD2	TRBV9	TRBJ2-2	once
CASSRGGLAGATDTQYF	TGCGCCAGCAGCCGGGGAGGACTAGCGGGGGCCACAGATACGCAGTATTTT	TRBD2	TRBV4-1	TRBJ2-3	.
CASSTPGGRDGELFF	TGCGCCAGCAGCACCCCGGGAGGTCGTGACGGGGAGCTGTTTTTT	TRBD2	TRBV5-1	TRBJ2-2	.
CSAHRGRAFF	TGCAGTGCTCACAGGGGCAGGGCTTTCTTT	TRBD1	TRBV20-1	TRBJ1-1	.
CASSTGLISGAQHF	TGTGCCAGCAGTACGGGACTGATCTCCGGGGCCCAGCATTTT	.	TRBV6-6	TRBJ1-5	.
CASTLGRGYEQYF	TGTGCCAGCACCCTGGGGCGCGGCTACGAGCAGTACTTC	.	TRBV25-1	TRBJ2-7	once
CASSQEGARGNQPQHF	TGTGCCAGCAGCCAAGAAGGAGCACGGGGCAATCAGCCCCAGCATTTT	.	TRBV4-2	TRBJ1-5	.
CASSQKGTSGGNYNEQFF	TGCGCCAGCAGCCAGAAAGGGACTAGCGGGGGGAACTACAATGAGCAGTTCTTC	TRBD2	TRBV4-3	TRBJ2-1	.
CASSHGLAEAYEQYF	TGTGCCAGCAGCCACGGACTAGCGGAGGCCTACGAGCAGTACTTC	TRBD2	TRBV5-8	TRBJ2-7	once
CASRDPKGWEETQYF	TGTGCCAGCAGAGACCCTAAGGGGTGGGAAGAGACCCAGTACTTC	.	TRBV2	TRBJ2-5	.
CAWSRQGGSYNSPLHF	TGTGCCTGGAGTCGACAGGGCGGCTCCTATAATTCACCCCTCCACTTT	TRBD1	TRBV30	TRBJ1-6	.
CASSSLQGLDTQYF	TGTGCCAGCTCTAGCCTCCAGGGCTTAGATACGCAGTATTTT	.	TRBV18	TRBJ2-3	.
CASSESISGLAKNIQYF	TGTGCCAGCAGTGAGAGTATCTCGGGACTAGCCAAAAACATTCAGTACTTC	.	TRBV6-1	TRBJ2-4	.
CASKQGLTLKNIQYF	TGCGCCAGCAAACAGGGGCTCACCTTAAAAAACATTCAGTACTTC	TRBD1	TRBV23-1	TRBJ2-4	.
CASSPGRTGPHQPQHF	TGCGCCAGCAGCCCGGGGAGGACAGGGCCGCATCAGCCCCAGCATTTT	TRBD1	TRBV5-1	TRBJ1-5	.
CASSQDRTGFGGYTF	TGCGCCAGCAGCCAAGACCGGACAGGGTTCGGCGGCTACACCTTC	TRBD1	TRBV4-3	TRBJ1-2	.
CASRLSGGLYEQYF	TGTGCCAGCAGACTTAGCGGGGGGCTTTACGAGCAGTACTTC	TRBD2	TRBV27	TRBJ2-7	.
CATSIRDRAYEQYF	TGTGCCACCAGCATCCGGGACAGGGCCTACGAGCAGTACTTC	TRBD1	TRBV15	TRBJ2-7	once
CASSPPSSPLHF	TGTGCCAGCAGCCCCCCCTCCTCACCCCTCCACTTT	.	TRBV7-2	TRBJ1-6	.
CASLKNTDTQYF	TGTGCCAGCCTTAAAAACACAGATACGCAGTATTTT	.	TRBV14	TRBJ2-3	.
CASSSDRGNTIYF	TGTGCCAGCAGTTCCGACAGGGGAAACACCATATATTTT	.	TRBV6-5	TRBJ1-3	.
CASSKQGFDNQPQHF	TGCGCCAGCAGCAAACAGGGATTTGACAATCAGCCCCAGCATTTT	.	TRBV5-1	TRBJ1-5	.
CASSSGGSGNTIYF	TGTGCCAGCAGCTCTGGGGGGAGCGGAAACACCATATATTTT	.	TRBV5-5	TRBJ1-3	.
CASSLRVPTGPQHF	TGTGCCAGCAGTTTAAGAGTCCCTACGGGGCCCCAGCATTTT	.	TRBV27	TRBJ1-5	.
CASSELAGSYNEQFF	TGTGCCAGCAGCGAACTAGCGGGGTCCTACAATGAGCAGTTCTTC	TRBD2	TRBV9	TRBJ2-1	.
CASSLGVGGITGNTIYF	TGTGCTAGCAGCTTAGGTGTCGGGGGTATCACTGGAAACACCATATATTTT	.	TRBV7-7	TRBJ1-3	.
CASSPEGGSSYEQYF	TGTGCCAGCAGCCCAGAAGGAGGGAGCTCCTACGAGCAGTACTTC	.	TRBV9	TRBJ2-7	.
CASSPRGGDTGELFF	TGTGCCAGCAGCCCACGGGGGGGAGACACCGGGGAGCTGTTTTTT	TRBD2	TRBV7-2	TRBJ2-2	.
CASSQGGGSNYGYTF	TGCGCCAGCAGCCAAGGCGGGGGCTCAAACTATGGCTACACCTTC	.	TRBV4-3	TRBJ1-2	.
CASSQDGDRASDTGELFF	TGTGCCAGCAGCCAAGATGGGGACAGGGCTTCGGACACCGGGGAGCTGTTTTTT	TRBD1	TRBV4-2	TRBJ2-2	once